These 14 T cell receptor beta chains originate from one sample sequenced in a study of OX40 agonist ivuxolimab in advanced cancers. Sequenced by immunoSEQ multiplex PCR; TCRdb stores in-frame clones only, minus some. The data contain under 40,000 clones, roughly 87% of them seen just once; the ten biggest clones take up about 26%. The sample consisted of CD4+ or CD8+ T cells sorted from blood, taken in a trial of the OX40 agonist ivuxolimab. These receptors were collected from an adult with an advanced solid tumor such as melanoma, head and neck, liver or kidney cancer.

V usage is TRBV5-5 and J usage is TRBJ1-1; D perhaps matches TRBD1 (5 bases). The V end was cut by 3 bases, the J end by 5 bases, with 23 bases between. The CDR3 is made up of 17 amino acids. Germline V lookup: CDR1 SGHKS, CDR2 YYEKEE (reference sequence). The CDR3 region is CASSSIGGGRFTTEAFF. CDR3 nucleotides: TGTGCCAGCAGCTCCATCGGGGGAGGGAGATTTACTACTGAAGCTTTCTTT.

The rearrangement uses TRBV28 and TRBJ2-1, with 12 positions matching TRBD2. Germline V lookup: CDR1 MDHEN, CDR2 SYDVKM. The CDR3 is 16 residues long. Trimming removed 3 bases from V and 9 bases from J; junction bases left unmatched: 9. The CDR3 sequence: CASSFPPSGRETEQFF. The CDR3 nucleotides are TGTGCCAGCAGTTTTCCCCCTAGCGGGAGGGAGACTGAGCAGTTCTTC.

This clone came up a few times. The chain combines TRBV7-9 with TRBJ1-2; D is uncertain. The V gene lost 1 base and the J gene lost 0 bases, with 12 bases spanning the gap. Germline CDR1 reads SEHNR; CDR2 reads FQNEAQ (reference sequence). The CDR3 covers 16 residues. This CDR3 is CASSLDTAGANYGYTF. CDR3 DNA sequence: TGTGCCAGCAGCTTAGACACGGCAGGAGCTAACTATGGCTACACCTTC.

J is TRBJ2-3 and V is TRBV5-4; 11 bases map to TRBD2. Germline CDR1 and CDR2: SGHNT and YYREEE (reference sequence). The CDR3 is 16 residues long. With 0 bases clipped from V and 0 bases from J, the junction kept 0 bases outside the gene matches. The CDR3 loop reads CASSLGTSGSTDTQYF. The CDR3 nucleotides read TGTGCCAGCAGCTTGGGGACTAGCGGGAGCACAGATACGCAGTATTTT.

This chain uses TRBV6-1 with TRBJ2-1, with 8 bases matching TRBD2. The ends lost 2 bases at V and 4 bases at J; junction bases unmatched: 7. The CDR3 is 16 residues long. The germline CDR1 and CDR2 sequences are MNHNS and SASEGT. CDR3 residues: CASSESAGEAYNEQFF. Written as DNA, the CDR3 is TGTGCCAGCAGTGAATCAGCGGGAGAGGCGTACAATGAGCAGTTCTTC.

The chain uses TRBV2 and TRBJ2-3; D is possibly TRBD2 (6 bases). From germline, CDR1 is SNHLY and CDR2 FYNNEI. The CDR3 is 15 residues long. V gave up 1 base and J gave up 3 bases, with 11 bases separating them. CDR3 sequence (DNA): TGTGCCAGCAGTGAAGAATCCGGGAGAACAGATACGCAGTATTTT. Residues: CASSEESGRTDTQYF.

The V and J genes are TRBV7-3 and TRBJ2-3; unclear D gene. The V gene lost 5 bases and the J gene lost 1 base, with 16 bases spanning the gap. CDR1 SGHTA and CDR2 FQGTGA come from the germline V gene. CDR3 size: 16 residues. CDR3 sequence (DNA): TGTGCCAGCAGCCCCTCCCTAGGTCCAGGCACAGATACGCAGTATTTT. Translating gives CASSPSLGPGTDTQYF.

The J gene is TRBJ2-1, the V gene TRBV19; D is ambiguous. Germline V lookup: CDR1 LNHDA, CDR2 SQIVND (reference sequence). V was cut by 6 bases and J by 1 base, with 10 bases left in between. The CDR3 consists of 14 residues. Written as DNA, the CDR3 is TGTGCCAGTAGCACTTACGGTTCCTACAATGAGCAGTTCTTC. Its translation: CASSTYGSYNEQFF.

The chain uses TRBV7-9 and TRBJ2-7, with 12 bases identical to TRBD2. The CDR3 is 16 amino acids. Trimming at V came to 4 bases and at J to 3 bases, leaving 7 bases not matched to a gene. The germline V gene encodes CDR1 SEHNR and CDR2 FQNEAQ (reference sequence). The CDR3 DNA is TGTGCCAGCAGCTCGAAGACTAGCGGGGGCGACTACGAGCAGTACTTC. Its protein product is CASSSKTSGGDYEQYF.

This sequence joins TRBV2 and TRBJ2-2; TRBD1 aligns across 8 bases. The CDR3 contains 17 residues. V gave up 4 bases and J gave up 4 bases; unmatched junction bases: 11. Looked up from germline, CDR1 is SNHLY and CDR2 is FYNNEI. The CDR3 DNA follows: TGTGCCAGCAGTGCTCCAGAGGACAGGGTCCGCACCGGGGAGCTGTTTTTT. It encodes CASSAPEDRVRTGELFF.

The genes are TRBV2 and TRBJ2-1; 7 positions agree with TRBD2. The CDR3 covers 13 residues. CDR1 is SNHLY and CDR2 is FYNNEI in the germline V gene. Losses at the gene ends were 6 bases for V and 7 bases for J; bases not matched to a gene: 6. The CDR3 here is CASSVWGGNEQFF. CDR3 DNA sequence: TGTGCCAGCAGCGTTTGGGGAGGGAATGAGCAGTTCTTC.

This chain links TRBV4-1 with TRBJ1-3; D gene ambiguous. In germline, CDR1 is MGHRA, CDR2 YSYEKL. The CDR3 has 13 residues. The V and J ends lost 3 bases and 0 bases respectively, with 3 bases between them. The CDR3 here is CASSQGSGNTIYF. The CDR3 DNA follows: TGCGCCAGCAGCCAGGGCTCTGGAAACACCATATATTTT.

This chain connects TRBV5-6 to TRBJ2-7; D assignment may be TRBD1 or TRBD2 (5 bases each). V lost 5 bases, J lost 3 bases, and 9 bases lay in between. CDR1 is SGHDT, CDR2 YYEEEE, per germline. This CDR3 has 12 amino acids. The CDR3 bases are TGTGCCAGCAGTGAGAGGGGCTACGAGCAGTACTTC. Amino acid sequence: CASSERGYEQYF.

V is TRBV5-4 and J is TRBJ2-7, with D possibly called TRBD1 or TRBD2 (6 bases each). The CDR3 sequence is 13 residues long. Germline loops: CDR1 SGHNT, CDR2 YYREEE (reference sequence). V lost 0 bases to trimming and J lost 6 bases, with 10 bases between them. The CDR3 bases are TGTGCCAGCAGCTTGGGGGGGGCGGGCGAGCAGTACTTC. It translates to CASSLGGAGEQYF. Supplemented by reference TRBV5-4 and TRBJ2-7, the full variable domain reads ETGVTQSPTHLIKTRGQQVTLRCSSQSGHNTVSWYQQALGQGPQFIFQYYREEENGRGNFPPRFSGLQFPNYSSELNVNALELDDSALYLCASSLGGAGEQYFGPGTRLTVT.